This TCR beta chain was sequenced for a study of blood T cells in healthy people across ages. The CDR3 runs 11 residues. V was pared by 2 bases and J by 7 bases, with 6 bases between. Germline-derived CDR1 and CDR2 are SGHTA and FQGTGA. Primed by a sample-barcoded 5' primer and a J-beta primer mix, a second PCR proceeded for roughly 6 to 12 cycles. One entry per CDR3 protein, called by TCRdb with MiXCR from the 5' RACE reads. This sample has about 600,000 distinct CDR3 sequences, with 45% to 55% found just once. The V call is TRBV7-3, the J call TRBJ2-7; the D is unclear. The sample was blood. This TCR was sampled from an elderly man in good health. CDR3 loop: CASSLAWEQYF. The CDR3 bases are TGTGCCAGCAGCTTAGCGTGGGAGCAGTACTTC.